The clone carrying this T cell receptor (beta chain) is a singleton in its sample. TCRdb's table, derived via immunoSEQ multiplex PCR, lists solely in-frame clones and lacks some. The repertoire holds 12,000 or so clones, with more than 65% as singletons. This specimen comes from a study of T cell repertoires in ileal Crohn's disease. On the study more broadly: At surgery, about 34% of patients smoked, with median disease duration roughly 7.7 years. About half of patients got postoperative therapy: about twelve thiopurines, roughly 19 anti-TNF.

Time point: neoterminal ileum biopsy at postoperative endoscopy, about 6 months after surgery. Germline CDR1 and CDR2: SGHRS and YFSETQ. With 4 bases clipped from V and 4 bases from J, the junction kept 5 bases outside the gene matches. This CDR3 is 14 amino acids long. The chain joins TRBV5-1 to TRBJ2-5; 9 bases map to TRBD2. The receptor comes from an adult with Crohn's disease. The sample taken for sequencing was ileal tissue. The chain's CDR3 is CASSGGLAGETQYF. Written as DNA, the CDR3 is TGCGCCAGCAGCGGGGGACTAGCCGGAGAGACCCAGTACTTC.